This T cell receptor delta chain was documented in a study of Vδ1+ human thymocytes. Study findings and constraints: Thymic TRG and TRD repertoires appeared highly polyclonal, with Gaussian CDR3 length distributions.

This CDR3 is built from 17 residues. V lost 4 bases and J lost 4; bases outside the gene matches: 12. Per the germline V gene, CDR1 is TSWWSYY and CDR2 is QGS. Sequences come from RNA converted to cDNA by reverse transcription. The CDR3 regions were amplified by multiplex PCR from V-gene primers to a constant-region primer. TCRdb re-identified clones in the multiplex PCR reads via CATT. Among 70,000 to 90,000 delta-chain clones listed, around 34% were seen once. Remarks on this clone: No antigen is known for it.

Sequenced input: Vdelta1+ gamma-delta thymocytes from the thymus. Described subset: FACS-sorted CD3+ TCRalphabeta- TCRVdelta1+ TCRVdelta2- thymocytes. V and J are TRDV1 and TRDJ1; 10 nucleotides match TRDD3. This clonotype was obtained from a boy younger than two who had congenital heart surgery. The CDR3 coding sequence is TGTGCTCTTGGGGTCCCGGCCCTCTGGGGGATAGGCGATAAACTCATCTTT. Encoded protein: CALGVPALWGIGDKLIF.